This TCR beta chain comes out of a study of blood T cell repertoires in COVID-19. Study information: Researchers got acute and convalescent COVID-19 samples from the United States, Italy and Spain.

The CDR3 length is 14 residues. The V and J ends lost 0 bases and 2 bases respectively, with 6 bases between them. Germline assignment: CDR1 SGHNT and CDR2 YYREEE (reference sequence). This clone has a single count. Original processing methods: Estimation of nucleated cell counts was performed using reference gene primer amplification. Assay used: immunoSEQ multiplex PCR; TCRdb lists only in-frame clones, some missing. D and trimming were read from the DNA, whereas the V and J calls and clone size are those reported in that table. The sample includes approximately 130,000 clones, approximately 85% of them seen just once.

The source material was peripheral blood. The TCR sequence derives from a human donor in a cohort sampled during active COVID-19. V is TRBV5-4 and J is TRBJ2-1; D is undetermined. CDR3 amino acids: CASSLGTAYNEQFF. Written as DNA, the CDR3 is TGTGCCAGCAGCTTGGGTACAGCCTACAATGAGCAGTTCTTC.